Following are 4 T cell receptor beta chains from one sample sequenced in a study of blood T cell repertoires in COVID-19. TCRdb's table, derived via immunoSEQ multiplex PCR, lists solely in-frame clones and lacks some. The sample includes about 220,000 clones, approximately 78% of them seen just once. Sequencing was performed on peripheral blood. The receptors stem from a woman in her 70s with COVID-19, enrolled during active disease.

The chain couples TRBV30 to TRBJ1-3; D is uncertain. V was pared by 0 bases and J by 0 bases, with 6 bases between. The CDR3 consists of 14 residues. Germline V gene sequence: CDR1 GTSNPN, CDR2 SVGIG (reference sequence). CDR3 residues: CAWSVLGSGNTIYF. In nucleotides, the CDR3 is TGTGCCTGGAGTGTACTCGGCTCTGGAAACACCATATATTTT.

The genes are TRBV7-2 and TRBJ2-4, with 7 nucleotides matching TRBD2. This CDR3 comprises 16 residues. Trimming removed 5 bases from V and 7 bases from J; junction bases left unmatched: 14. Per germline, CDR1 SGHTA and CDR2 FQGNSA. CDR3 region: CASSPRGAGVVNIQYF. CDR3 coding DNA: TGTGCCAGCAGCCCCCGCGGGGCGGGAGTGGTGAACATTCAGTACTTC.

The chain employs TRBV12-5 and TRBJ1-2, with 8 bases that match TRBD1. J gave up 4 bases and V 2 bases, and 3 bases lay outside the gene matches. Germline V gives CDR1 LGHNT, CDR2 FRNRAP. The CDR3 is 14 amino acids. The CDR3 coding sequence is TGTGCTAGTGGTTTGCAGGACAGGGCCTATGGCTACACCTTC. Amino acids: CASGLQDRAYGYTF. Looking up the rest from reference TRBV12-5 and TRBJ1-2 gives the full variable domain: DARVTQTPRHKVTEMGQEVTMRCQPILGHNTVFWYRQTMMQGLELLAYFRNRAPLDDSGMPKDRFSAEMPDATLATLKIQPSEPRDSAVYFCASGLQDRAYGYTFGSGTRLTVV.

The rearrangement joins TRBV7-9 to TRBJ2-3; TRBD1 might be the D (5 bases). Germline V gives CDR1 SEHNR, CDR2 FQNEAQ (reference sequence). V gave up 4 bases and J gave up 5 bases, with 19 bases separating them. This CDR3 region has 16 residues. For the CDR3, the DNA is TGTGCCAGCAGCTCACAGGCATTTCGTTTCGAAGATACGCAGTATTTT. This sequence encodes CASSSQAFRFEDTQYF.